A selection of T cell receptor beta chains follows, all from one sample in a study of technical replicates of blood from several donors. Assay: immunoSEQ multiplex PCR; the TCRdb copy retains only in-frame clones and omits some. The sample yields 50,000 to 55,000 clones, around 84% seen once. Input material: PBMCs. These receptors originate from a human donor in good health. Some clones in this sample may be carry-over from other donors' samples. The CDR3 runs from the conserved cysteine through the conserved F or W. The D gene is left open where the match is weak. Clone size is shown for a subset of rows, as once, few, many or a class of expanded clone.

length: 14; V: TRBV5-4; J: TRBJ2-1; D: NA; size: NA; CDR3: CASSSSPGPNEQFF; DNA: TGTGCCAGCAGCTCATCTCCAGGTCCTAATGAGCAGTTCTTC
length: 14; V: TRBV5-6; J: TRBJ1-2; D: NA; size: NA; CDR3: CASNPFRGEYGYTF; DNA: TGTGCCAGCAACCCTTTCCGGGGGGAGTATGGCTACACCTTC
length: 15; V: TRBV9; J: TRBJ1-2; D: NA; size: NA; CDR3: CASSVGLGINYGYTF; DNA: TGTGCCAGCAGCGTAGGGCTCGGGATTAACTATGGCTACACCTTC
length: 14; V: TRBV7-3; J: TRBJ2-2; D: NA; size: few; CDR3: CASSPHGATGELFF; DNA: TGTGCCAGCAGCCCCCACGGTGCGACCGGGGAGCTGTTTTTT
length: 13; V: TRBV5-1; J: TRBJ2-5; D: TRBD1; size: large; CDR3: CASSADRVETQYF; DNA: TGCGCCAGCAGCGCGGACAGGGTAGAGACCCAGTACTTC
length: 17; V: TRBV4-1; J: TRBJ1-6; D: TRBD1; size: NA; CDR3: CASSQLTGALGNSPLHF; DNA: TGCGCCAGCAGCCAACTCACAGGGGCCCTGGGAAATTCACCCCTCCACTTT
length: 15; V: TRBV5-4; J: TRBJ2-2; D: TRBD1; size: NA; CDR3: CASSLGDRDTGELFF; DNA: TGTGCCAGCAGCTTGGGGGACAGGGACACCGGGGAGCTGTTTTTT
length: 16; V: TRBV7-2; J: TRBJ1-3; D: TRBD1; size: NA; CDR3: CASSLVNRGLWNTIYF; DNA: TGTGCCAGCAGCTTAGTGAACAGGGGGCTTTGGAACACCATATATTTT
length: 12; V: TRBV29-1; J: TRBJ2-5; D: TRBD2; size: NA; CDR3: CSVSGSGETQYF; DNA: TGCAGCGTAAGCGGGAGCGGGGAGACCCAGTACTTC
length: 15; V: TRBV15; J: TRBJ2-2; D: NA; size: NA; CDR3: CATSRGGLNTGELFF; DNA: TGTGCCACCAGCAGAGGGGGGCTGAACACCGGGGAGCTGTTTTTT
length: 18; V: TRBV5-1; J: TRBJ2-5; D: TRBD1; size: NA; CDR3: CASSIAPATGSREETQYF; DNA: TGCGCCAGCAGCATTGCTCCGGCGACAGGGTCTAGGGAAGAGACCCAGTACTTC
length: 14; V: TRBV6-1; J: TRBJ2-7; D: NA; size: NA; CDR3: CASTPTTYAYEQYF; DNA: TGTGCCAGCACGCCGACGACTTACGCCTACGAGCAGTACTTC
length: 15; V: TRBV15; J: TRBJ1-5; D: NA; size: NA; CDR3: CATSRDFAGYQPQHF; DNA: TGTGCCACCAGCAGAGATTTTGCAGGATACCAGCCCCAGCATTTT
length: 16; V: TRBV18; J: TRBJ2-7; D: TRBD2; size: few; CDR3: CASSPTELAGGLEQYF; DNA: TGTGCCAGCTCACCCACCGAATTGGCGGGGGGGCTCGAGCAGTACTTC
length: 15; V: TRBV6-5; J: TRBJ1-6; D: TRBD1; size: NA; CDR3: CASSPGTGVFSPLHF; DNA: TGTGCCAGCAGCCCTGGGACAGGGGTTTTTTCACCCCTCCACTTT
length: 18; V: TRBV5-1; J: TRBJ2-3; D: TRBD2; size: NA; CDR3: CASSLHDWEGGPTDTQYF; DNA: TGCGCCAGCAGCCTACACGATTGGGAGGGAGGGCCCACAGATACGCAGTATTTT
length: 10; V: TRBV5-1; J: TRBJ2-1; D: TRBD1; size: NA; CDR3: CASSGQGQFF; DNA: TGCGCCAGCAGCGGACAGGGACAGTTCTTC
length: 13; V: TRBV6-1; J: TRBJ2-7; D: NA; size: NA; CDR3: CASGRETGYEQYF; DNA: TGTGCCAGTGGGCGGGAGACAGGCTACGAGCAGTACTTC
length: 13; V: TRBV19; J: TRBJ2-7; D: TRBD1; size: NA; CDR3: CASSRTGVYEQYF; DNA: TGTGCCAGTAGTCGAACAGGGGTGTACGAGCAGTACTTC
length: 15; V: TRBV6-5; J: TRBJ2-2; D: NA; size: NA; CDR3: CASREVSADTGELFF; DNA: TGTGCCAGCAGGGAGGTTAGCGCCGATACCGGGGAGCTGTTTTTT
length: 15; V: TRBV19; J: TRBJ2-5; D: TRBD1; size: NA; CDR3: CASSTRQGVQETQYF; DNA: TGTGCCAGTAGTACCCGACAGGGGGTCCAAGAGACCCAGTACTTC
length: 15; V: TRBV2; J: TRBJ1-5; D: TRBD1; size: NA; CDR3: CASSEGQGARQPQHF; DNA: TGTGCCAGCAGTGAAGGGCAGGGGGCACGCCAGCCCCAGCATTTT
length: 13; V: TRBV29-1; J: TRBJ2-2; D: TRBD1; size: once; CDR3: CSARQGGTGELFF; DNA: TGCAGCGCGAGACAGGGGGGCACCGGGGAGCTGTTTTTT
length: 12; V: TRBV18; J: TRBJ1-2; D: NA; size: NA; CDR3: CASSPDRRGYTF; DNA: TGTGCCAGCTCACCAGATCGTCGGGGCTACACCTTC
length: 17; V: TRBV5-4; J: TRBJ2-1; D: TRBD2; size: NA; CDR3: CASSPPGAGGFYNEQFF; DNA: TGTGCCAGCAGCCCCCCCGGGGCGGGGGGATTCTACAATGAGCAGTTCTTC
length: 14; V: TRBV7-3; J: TRBJ1-1; D: NA; size: NA; CDR3: CASSWTAGDTEAFF; DNA: TGTGCCAGCAGCTGGACAGCCGGGGACACTGAAGCTTTCTTT
length: 15; V: TRBV6-5; J: TRBJ2-7; D: TRBD2; size: NA; CDR3: CASSYRASGTYEQYF; DNA: TGTGCCAGCAGTTACAGAGCTAGCGGGACTTACGAGCAGTACTTC
length: 15; V: TRBV7-9; J: TRBJ1-2; D: NA; size: NA; CDR3: CASSYHDSLGYGYTF; DNA: TGTGCCAGCAGCTACCACGACAGCCTCGGCTATGGCTACACCTTC
length: 14; V: TRBV5-1; J: TRBJ2-7; D: TRBD2; size: NA; CDR3: CASSAAGGFDKQYF; DNA: TGCGCCAGCAGCGCCGCGGGGGGCTTCGATAAGCAGTACTTC
length: 15; V: TRBV7-6; J: TRBJ2-5; D: TRBD2; size: NA; CDR3: CASSVGLAGGWTQYF; DNA: TGTGCCAGCAGCGTGGGACTAGCGGGAGGGTGGACCCAGTACTTC
length: 14; V: TRBV29-1; J: TRBJ1-3; D: NA; size: NA; CDR3: CSVEDGMSGNTIYF; DNA: TGCAGCGTTGAAGACGGGATGTCTGGAAACACCATATATTTT
length: 17; V: TRBV5-1; J: TRBJ2-7; D: TRBD2; size: NA; CDR3: CASSLDPISSGRHEQYF; DNA: TGCGCCAGCAGCTTGGACCCGATCTCTAGCGGGAGGCACGAGCAGTACTTC
length: 15; V: TRBV6-6; J: TRBJ1-2; D: TRBD1; size: NA; CDR3: CASSHLRQGGYGYTF; DNA: TGTGCCAGCAGCCATTTACGACAGGGGGGATATGGCTACACCTTC
length: 13; V: TRBV5-6; J: TRBJ1-6; D: NA; size: NA; CDR3: CASSPTTQSPLHF; DNA: TGTGCCAGCAGCCCGACAACGCAATCACCCCTCCACTTT
length: 15; V: TRBV30; J: TRBJ2-3; D: TRBD2; size: NA; CDR3: CAATLTSGRADTQYF; DNA: TGTGCCGCCACACTAACTAGCGGGAGGGCAGATACGCAGTATTTT
length: 13; V: TRBV7-6; J: TRBJ2-5; D: NA; size: NA; CDR3: CASSVTNQETQYF; DNA: TGTGCCAGCAGCGTGACTAACCAAGAGACCCAGTACTTC
length: 13; V: TRBV7-9; J: TRBJ1-4; D: NA; size: NA; CDR3: CASSYGGREKLFF; DNA: TGTGCCAGCAGCTACGGGGGACGCGAAAAACTGTTTTTT
length: 15; V: TRBV5-6; J: TRBJ2-5; D: NA; size: NA; CDR3: CASSLASGFQETQYF; DNA: TGTGCCAGCAGCTTGGCCAGCGGATTCCAAGAGACCCAGTACTTC
length: 14; V: TRBV13; J: TRBJ2-5; D: NA; size: few; CDR3: CASSLGGSLETQYF; DNA: TGTGCCAGCAGCTTAGGCGGGAGTCTCGAGACCCAGTACTTC
length: 14; V: TRBV6-4; J: TRBJ2-7; D: NA; size: NA; CDR3: CASSSEGGLSEQYF; DNA: TGTGCCAGCAGTTCCGAGGGGGGGCTCTCCGAGCAGTACTTC
length: 16; V: TRBV7-7; J: TRBJ2-3; D: TRBD2; size: NA; CDR3: CASSLGGSWGTDTQYF; DNA: TGTGCCAGCAGCTTAGGCGGGAGCTGGGGCACAGATACGCAGTATTTT
length: 15; V: TRBV5-6; J: TRBJ2-1; D: TRBD1; size: NA; CDR3: CASSHDRASYNEQFF; DNA: TGTGCCAGCAGCCATGACAGGGCTTCCTACAATGAGCAGTTCTTC
length: 12; V: TRBV4-3; J: TRBJ1-4; D: TRBD1; size: NA; CDR3: CASSPRDRVLFF; DNA: TGCGCCAGCAGCCCCAGAGACAGGGTACTGTTTTTT
length: 14; V: TRBV18; J: TRBJ1-4; D: TRBD1; size: NA; CDR3: CASSPWDSNEKLFF; DNA: TGTGCCAGCTCACCCTGGGACAGCAATGAAAAACTGTTTTTT
length: 15; V: TRBV10-3; J: TRBJ2-6; D: NA; size: NA; CDR3: CAISEHGAGANVLTF; DNA: TGTGCCATCAGTGAGCACGGGGCTGGGGCCAACGTCCTGACTTTC
length: 13; V: TRBV30; J: TRBJ2-7; D: NA; size: NA; CDR3: CAWSVDSYYEQYF; DNA: TGTGCCTGGAGTGTAGACAGTTACTACGAGCAGTACTTC
length: 16; V: TRBV4-3; J: TRBJ1-2; D: NA; size: NA; CDR3: CASSQDSTEAFYGYTF; DNA: TGCGCCAGCAGCCAAGATAGTACAGAAGCCTTCTATGGCTACACCTTC
length: 16; V: TRBV5-1; J: TRBJ2-1; D: NA; size: NA; CDR3: CASSPYWDTGHNEQFF; DNA: TGCGCCAGCAGCCCCTACTGGGACACGGGGCACAATGAGCAGTTCTTC
length: 17; V: TRBV25-1; J: TRBJ2-6; D: NA; size: NA; CDR3: CASSETGFSSGANVLTF; DNA: TGTGCCAGCAGTGAAACGGGATTCAGCTCTGGGGCCAACGTCCTGACTTTC
length: 13; V: TRBV18; J: TRBJ2-7; D: NA; size: NA; CDR3: CASSPSGSYEQYF; DNA: TGTGCCAGCTCACCATCCGGTTCCTACGAGCAGTACTTC